A single sample is the source of the 21 T cell receptor beta chains below, sequenced in a study of cytotoxic CD8 clonotypes in ibrutinib-treated CLL. Produced via immunoSEQ multiplex PCR; TCRdb's table is partial and in-frame only. The sample lists fewer than 35,000 clones, around two thirds occurring once. The sample was PBMCs, taken after 24 months of ibrutinib treatment. These receptors were taken from a human donor with chronic lymphocytic leukemia.

The genes are TRBV27 and TRBJ2-5; 8 nucleotides line up with TRBD2. The CDR3 consists of 14 residues. Germline CDR1 MNHEY, CDR2 SMNVEV (reference sequence). The V gene end was trimmed by 7 bases and the J gene end by 1 base; junction bases not matched to a gene: 5. CDR3 nucleotide sequence: TGTGCCAGCAAAGCGGGGGCGCTCCAAGAGACCCAGTACTTC. This sequence encodes CASKAGALQETQYF.

This sequence joins TRBV30 and TRBJ1-6; D unresolved. V was trimmed by 5 bases and J by 8 bases, leaving 16 bases between them. This CDR3 region has 14 residues. Germline CDR1 GTSNPN, CDR2 SVGIG (reference sequence). The CDR3 spells CAWATGSGHSPLHF. CDR3 in DNA: TGTGCCTGGGCAACGGGGTCCGGGCATTCACCCCTCCACTTT. Together with reference TRBV30 and TRBJ1-6, the CDR3 gives the full variable domain: SQTIHQWPATLVQPVGSPLSLECTVEGTSNPNLYWYRQAAGRGLQLLFYSVGIGQISSEVPQNLSASRPQDRQFILSSKKLLLSDSGFYLCAWATGSGHSPLHFGNGTRLTVT.

The rearrangement joins TRBV2 to TRBJ2-5, with 8 bases identical to TRBD2. CDR1 is SNHLY and CDR2 is FYNNEI in the germline V gene. The CDR3 extends over 15 amino acids. The V segment lost 5 bases and the J segment 7 bases; nucleotides outside the gene matches: 12. This CDR3 reads CASSQGLGGLGTQYF. CDR3 sequence (DNA): TGTGCCAGCAGTCAGGGACTAGGGGGGCTGGGGACCCAGTACTTC.

In its sample, this clone was seen once. The chain joins TRBV9 to TRBJ2-3, with unresolved D. The CDR3 covers 11 residues. Germline CDR1 and CDR2: SGDLS and YYNGEE. V gave up 2 bases and J gave up 6 bases, with 4 bases separating them. The CDR3 region has the DNA TGTGCCAGCAGCGTGGGTGATACGCAGTATTTT. Its translation: CASSVGDTQYF. The full variable domain, rest sourced from reference TRBV9 and TRBJ2-3, is DSGVTQTPKHLITATGQRVTLRCSPRSGDLSVYWYQQSLDQGLQFLIQYYNGEERAKGNILERFSAQQFPDLHSELNLSSLELGDSALYFCASSVGDTQYFGPGTRLTVL.

The chain uses TRBV15 and TRBJ2-3; 8 bases agree with TRBD1. Trimming cost V 0 bases and J 1 base; bases outside gene matches: 3. Germline V CDR1 and CDR2: LNHNV, YYDKDF (reference sequence). The CDR3 covers 16 residues. The CDR3 sequence: CATSRDRGQGTDTQYF. The CDR3 DNA is TGTGCCACCAGCAGAGATAGGGGACAGGGCACAGATACGCAGTATTTT.

CDR3 in amino acids: CASSFHGVGANVLTF. Here the CDR3 DNA reads TGTGCCAGCAGCTTCCACGGGGTAGGGGCCAACGTCCTGACTTTC. This rearrangement joins TRBV7-9 to TRBJ2-6; possible D gene TRBD2, 5 bases. CDR1 and CDR2 (germline): SEHNR, FQNEAQ (reference sequence). The V and J ends lost 3 bases and 4 bases respectively, with 10 bases between them. This CDR3 region has 15 residues.

This clone was observed a few times. The CDR3 reads CASSPRTEHYEQYF. CDR3 coding DNA: TGTGCCAGCAGCCCTCGGACCGAGCACTACGAGCAGTACTTC. The J gene is TRBJ2-7, the V gene TRBV7-8; D unclear. CDR1 is SGHVS and CDR2 is FQNEAQ in the germline V gene. This CDR3 is built from 14 residues. V shed 5 bases and J shed 3 bases, with 14 bases lying between them.

V is TRBV11-2 and J is TRBJ2-1; 8 positions agree with TRBD1. Per the germline V gene, CDR1 is SGHAT and CDR2 is FQNNGV. This CDR3 is built from 18 residues. J lost 10 bases, V lost 5 bases, and 22 bases had no gene match. DNA for the CDR3: TGTGCCAGCAGCCAACCTCGGGTCGGGACAGGAGGTTCCCGGGAGCAGTTCTTC. Protein product: CASSQPRVGTGGSREQFF.

This chain links TRBV7-2 with TRBJ2-5; the D is unclear. Germline-derived CDR1 and CDR2 are SGHTA and FQGNSA. Trimming stripped 2 bases from V and 1 base from J, with 8 bases between. The CDR3 spans 14 residues. Written as DNA, the CDR3 is TGTGCCAGCAGCTTAACAGCCATCCAAGAGACCCAGTACTTC. Protein: CASSLTAIQETQYF.

Comment on this clone: One end of the junction varies from germline; a read error may be responsible. Other DNA variants within this sample encode the same CDR3. The chain combines TRBV10-1 with TRBJ2-3; D uncertain. Germline assignment: CDR1 WNHNN and CDR2 SYGVQD (reference sequence). This CDR3 spans 13 amino acids. In nucleotides, the CDR3 is TGCGCCAGCGGTGAGGCCGGCACAGATACGCAGTATTTT. Its translation: CASGEAGTDTQYF.

The chain uses TRBV7-2 and TRBJ1-4; D ambiguous. Per germline, CDR1 SGHTA and CDR2 FQGNSA. V was trimmed by 0 bases and J by 3 bases, leaving 8 bases between them. The length of the CDR3 is 15 residues. CDR3 region: CASSLAWGANEKLFF. DNA of the CDR3: TGTGCCAGCAGCTTAGCGTGGGGAGCTAATGAAAAACTGTTTTTT.

This chain joins TRBV9 and TRBJ2-2; the D is unclear. The CDR3 contains 14 residues. V lost 1 base and J lost 3, with 7 bases in between. Germline V lookup: CDR1 SGDLS, CDR2 YYNGEE. The CDR3 sequence is CASSVSGYTGELFF. The CDR3 DNA is TGTGCCAGCAGCGTAAGTGGATACACCGGGGAGCTGTTTTTT.

V is TRBV15 and J is TRBJ2-3; possibly TRBD1 for D (6 bases). CDR3 length equals 15 residues. Germline assignment: CDR1 LNHNV and CDR2 YYDKDF (reference sequence). V lost 0 bases and J 4 bases, leaving 11 bases between the germline ends. CDR3 DNA: TGTGCCACCAGCAGAGATCAGACAGGTGCAGATACGCAGTATTTT. Translating gives CATSRDQTGADTQYF.

This clone was detected many times. The rearrangement joins TRBV28 to TRBJ2-5; 7 nucleotides agree with TRBD1. The J segment lost 5 bases and the V segment lost 6 bases, leaving 12 bases of the junction unmatched. The germline V gene encodes CDR1 MDHEN and CDR2 SYDVKM. This CDR3 has 15 residues. This CDR3 reads CASRADDRVEETQYF. CDR3 DNA: TGTGCCAGCAGAGCGGACGACAGGGTGGAGGAGACCCAGTACTTC.

In this sample, this clone turned up a few times. This chain uses TRBV9 with TRBJ2-5; TRBD2 is a possible D gene (7 bases). The length of the CDR3 is 14 residues. V gave up 4 bases and J gave up 2 bases, with 12 bases separating them. From germline, CDR1 is SGDLS and CDR2 YYNGEE. The CDR3 DNA reads TGTGCCAGCAGCCTAGGGGGGGTTCAAGAGACCCAGTACTTC. As protein: CASSLGGVQETQYF.

This rearrangement joins TRBV5-1 to TRBJ2-7; a possible D gene is TRBD2 (7 bases). The CDR3 is 14 amino acids. Germline V lookup: CDR1 SGHRS, CDR2 YFSETQ. Trimming cost V 7 bases and J 4 bases, with 18 bases left between them. CDR3 in DNA: TGCGCCAGCTCGGTAGGGGGGGCCGCTTACGAGCAGTACTTC. Translating gives CASSVGGAAYEQYF.

Here the CDR3 DNA reads TGTGCCAGCAGCTCAGGAATTGGACAGGGGGCCAACACCGGGGAGCTGTTTTTT. Its protein is CASSSGIGQGANTGELFF. The rearrangement joins TRBV7-8 to TRBJ2-2, with 11 nucleotides matching TRBD1. The ends lost 4 bases at V and 2 bases at J; junction bases unmatched: 9. The CDR3 runs 18 residues. Germline values: CDR1 SGHVS, CDR2 FQNEAQ. Full variable domain (rest looked up from reference TRBV7-8 and TRBJ2-2): GAGVSQSPRYKVAKRGQDVALRCDPISGHVSLFWYQQALGQGPEFLTYFQNEAQLDKSGLPSDRFFAERPEGSVSTLKIQRTQQEDSAVYLCASSSGIGQGANTGELFFGEGSRLTVL.

In its sample, this clone ranks as large. This chain uses TRBV9 with TRBJ2-1; D is ambiguous. In germline, CDR1 is SGDLS, CDR2 YYNGEE. Between the trimmed V and J ends, which lost 6 bases and 4 bases, there was a span of 17 bases. CDR3 length equals 15 residues. Here the CDR3 reads CASTQDGLVYNEQFF. The CDR3 DNA is TGTGCCAGCACCCAAGACGGGCTAGTGTACAATGAGCAGTTCTTC.

The chain uses TRBV29-1 and TRBJ1-3, with a possible D match to TRBD1 (6 bases). Looked up from germline, CDR1 is SQVTM and CDR2 is ANQGSEA. With 5 bases removed from V and 4 bases from J, the gap between germline ends came to 12 bases. The CDR3 loop spans 13 amino acids. The chain's CDR3 is CSVLTGQGNTIYF. The CDR3, as DNA: TGCAGCGTTCTGACGGGACAAGGAAACACCATATATTTT. Based on the CDR3 plus reference TRBV29-1 and TRBJ1-3, the full variable domain is SAVISQKPSRDICQRGTSLTIQCQVDSQVTMMFWYRQQPGQSLTLIATANQGSEATYESGFVIDKFPISRPNLTFSTLTVSNMSPEDSSIYLCSVLTGQGNTIYFGEGSWLTVV.

The V gene is TRBV30, the J gene TRBJ2-7, with D perhaps matching TRBD1 or TRBD2 (5 bases each). The V and J ends lost 2 bases and 2 bases respectively, with 10 bases between them. Germline CDR1 reads GTSNPN; CDR2 reads SVGIG (reference sequence). The CDR3 has 13 residues. CDR3 sequence: CAWSPRDPYEQYF. The CDR3 DNA reads as TGTGCCTGGAGTCCTAGGGACCCCTACGAGCAGTACTTC.

This rearrangement joins TRBV13 to TRBJ2-7; 9 bases fit TRBD2. Losses at the gene ends were 3 bases for V and 7 bases for J; bases not matched to a gene: 10. Germline V gives CDR1 PRHDT, CDR2 FYEKMQ (reference sequence). This CDR3 is built from 15 residues. CDR3 nucleotide sequence: TGTGCCAGCAGCTTTCACAGCGGGGGGCCGAGGGAGCAGTACTTC. This translates into CASSFHSGGPREQYF.